These T cell receptor beta chains were read from a single sample in a study of technical replicates of blood from a few donors. Profiling relied on immunoSEQ multiplex PCR, and the TCRdb table lists in-frame clones only, not all of them. The table shows 60,000 to 70,000 clones, with roughly 86% occurring only once. The sample taken for sequencing was PBMCs. The source of these receptors is a human donor in good health. Some clones in this sample may be carry-over from other donors' samples. Both conserved end residues are part of each CDR3. A D gene is named only where the DNA matches it firmly. Only some rows state a clone size, as once, few, many or a class for expanded clones.

D	J	V	size	CDR3	DNA
TRBD1	TRBJ1-2	TRBV7-9	-	CASSWTGGPGGYGYTF	TGTGCCAGCAGCTGGACAGGGGGACCGGGGGGCTATGGCTACACCTTC
-	TRBJ1-2	TRBV7-9	-	CASSSLSLYGYTF	TGTGCCAGCAGCTCCCTCTCCCTCTATGGCTACACCTTC
-	TRBJ2-2	TRBV7-2	-	CASSLAWTGELFF	TGTGCCAGCAGCTTAGCTTGGACTGGGGAGCTGTTTTTT
-	TRBJ2-5	TRBV11-3	once	CASSLAVRAGETQYF	TGTGCCAGCAGCTTAGCTGTTCGGGCGGGAGAGACCCAGTACTTC
TRBD1	TRBJ2-2	TRBV19	once	CASIMTGDTGELFF	TGTGCCAGTATTATGACAGGGGACACCGGGGAGCTGTTTTTT
TRBD1	TRBJ2-7	TRBV11-1	-	CASSPDRGNYEQYF	TGTGCCAGCAGCCCGGACAGGGGGAACTACGAGCAGTACTTC
TRBD1	TRBJ1-2	TRBV2	-	CASRVGTDYGYTF	TGTGCCAGCAGGGTAGGGACAGACTATGGCTACACCTTC
TRBD1	TRBJ1-1	TRBV29-1	few	CSTRQGIEAFF	TGCAGCACTAGACAGGGGATTGAAGCTTTCTTT
TRBD1	TRBJ1-2	TRBV5-6	-	CASSWGQGVVTF	TGTGCCAGCAGCTGGGGACAGGGGGTTGTCACCTTC
-	TRBJ2-6	TRBV15	once	CATSRDRSSNPGANVLTF	TGTGCCACCAGCAGAGATCGGTCTAGTAACCCTGGGGCCAACGTCCTGACTTTC
-	TRBJ1-3	TRBV4-1	-	CASSQNLGTIYF	TGCGCCAGCAGCCAAAATCTAGGCACCATATATTTT
-	TRBJ2-6	TRBV5-1	-	CASSSEPLSGANVLTF	TGCGCCAGCAGCTCGGAGCCCCTCTCTGGGGCCAACGTCCTGACTTTC
-	TRBJ1-4	TRBV11-2	-	CASSPRFGNEKLFF	TGTGCCAGCAGCCCTAGGTTTGGGAATGAAAAACTGTTTTTT
-	TRBJ1-2	TRBV7-2	-	CASSLYVGGSYGYTF	TGTGCCAGCAGCCTGTACGTGGGGGGAAGCTATGGCTACACCTTC
-	TRBJ2-3	TRBV7-2	-	CASSLAPSFDTQYF	TGTGCCAGCAGCTTAGCCCCGAGTTTTGATACGCAGTATTTT
TRBD2	TRBJ2-1	TRBV4-2	-	CASSQVSLSGSVDEQFF	TGTGCCAGCAGCCAAGTGTCTCTTAGCGGGAGTGTCGATGAGCAGTTCTTC
-	TRBJ2-1	TRBV9	-	CASSVNQGNSYNEQFF	TGTGCCAGCAGCGTAAATCAGGGGAACTCCTACAATGAGCAGTTCTTC
-	TRBJ1-4	TRBV6-5	-	CASSYSSGEKLFF	TGTGCCAGCAGTTACTCGTCAGGAGAAAAACTGTTTTTT
-	TRBJ1-1	TRBV7-3	-	CASSFRGRGTEAFF	TGTGCCAGCAGCTTCCGAGGGAGAGGTACTGAAGCTTTCTTT
TRBD2	TRBJ2-5	TRBV4-3	-	CASSRLLAGGRGETQYF	TGCGCCAGCAGCCGGTTACTAGCGGGAGGGCGTGGGGAGACCCAGTACTTC
-	TRBJ1-1	TRBV5-4	-	CASSRPDRYPEAFF	TGTGCCAGCAGCCGCCCCGACAGGTACCCTGAAGCTTTCTTT
TRBD2	TRBJ2-7	TRBV7-2	-	CASSPGLARYEQYF	TGTGCCAGCAGTCCGGGACTAGCACGCTACGAGCAGTACTTC
-	TRBJ1-5	TRBV2	few	CASGGLGNQPQHF	TGTGCCAGCGGCGGACTGGGCAATCAGCCCCAGCATTTT
-	TRBJ1-1	TRBV7-9	-	CASREDRVNTEAFF	TGTGCCAGCAGGGAAGACAGAGTGAACACTGAAGCTTTCTTT
TRBD2	TRBJ2-7	TRBV6-6	once	CASSPGLAGQSYEQYF	TGTGCCAGCAGTCCGGGACTAGCGGGGCAATCCTACGAGCAGTACTTC
-	TRBJ1-2	TRBV20-1	-	CSARVQYGYTF	TGCAGTGCTAGAGTACAGTATGGCTACACCTTC
-	TRBJ1-2	TRBV7-2	-	CASSPRGEQKNYGYTF	TGTGCCAGCAGCCCTCGGGGAGAACAAAAAAACTATGGCTACACCTTC
-	TRBJ1-6	TRBV2	-	CASSEGKQNNSPLHF	TGTGCCAGCAGTGAAGGTAAACAGAATAATTCACCCCTCCACTTT
-	TRBJ1-6	TRBV10-2	-	CASRLLNSPLHF	TGCGCCAGCAGGTTGCTAAATTCACCCCTCCACTTT
-	TRBJ2-5	TRBV7-2	-	CASSLTGGPQETQYF	TGTGCCAGCAGCTTGACGGGGGGCCCCCAAGAGACCCAGTACTTC
TRBD1	TRBJ2-3	TRBV7-6	-	CASSLYGTGGAEDTQYF	TGTGCCAGCAGCTTATACGGGACAGGGGGCGCGGAAGATACGCAGTATTTT
-	TRBJ2-3	TRBV18	-	CASSPNELTDTQYF	TGTGCCAGCTCACCCAACGAACTCACAGATACGCAGTATTTT
TRBD2	TRBJ2-3	TRBV9	-	CASTRSGSRADTQYF	TGTGCCAGCACCCGTAGCGGGAGTAGGGCAGATACGCAGTATTTT
TRBD2	TRBJ2-7	TRBV18	-	CASSRLAGGSGYEQYF	TGTGCCAGCTCAAGACTAGCGGGAGGGAGTGGTTACGAGCAGTACTTC
TRBD2	TRBJ2-5	TRBV4-2	-	CASSQGVSGGGFETQYF	TGTGCCAGCAGCCAAGGAGTTAGCGGGGGAGGATTTGAGACCCAGTACTTC
-	TRBJ2-5	TRBV5-8	-	CASSLGRVETQYF	TGTGCCAGCAGCTTAGGCAGGGTGGAGACCCAGTACTTC
-	TRBJ2-3	TRBV5-4	once	CASSLAQDNTDTQYF	TGTGCCAGCAGCTTGGCCCAGGACAACACAGATACGCAGTATTTT
-	TRBJ2-7	TRBV5-1	-	CASSLASSSTSYEQYF	TGCGCCAGCAGCTTGGCCAGCTCTAGCACTTCCTACGAGCAGTACTTC
TRBD1	TRBJ2-7	TRBV25-1	-	CASRGQGSTYEQYF	TGTGCCAGCCGAGGACAGGGGAGCACCTACGAGCAGTACTTC
-	TRBJ1-6	TRBV14	few	CASSHLTGTKRRDSPLHF	TGTGCCAGCAGCCACTTAACGGGAACCAAACGGCGGGATTCACCCCTCCACTTT
-	TRBJ2-7	TRBV6-5	-	CASKQGYEQYF	TGTGCCAGCAAACAGGGCTACGAGCAGTACTTC
-	TRBJ2-2	TRBV4-3	-	CASSQDSRELYTGELFF	TGCGCCAGCAGCCAAGATAGCAGGGAACTCTATACCGGGGAGCTGTTTTTT